The subject of this entry is one TCR beta chain. The method was immunoSEQ multiplex PCR; TCRdb's version includes in-frame clones alone and lacks a portion of them. In the table there are approximately 640,000 clones, 72% of which are singletons. The entry originates in a study of shared clonotypes between healthy human individuals. CD45RA-negative memory and CD45RA+ naive subsets were split from the CD4+ cells. Germline values: CDR1 MDHEN, CDR2 SYDVKM. The CDR3 is made up of 12 amino acids. Trimming stripped 5 bases from V and 1 base from J, with 5 bases between. This receptor was identified in a woman in her twenties or thirties in good health. The sample taken for sequencing was memory CD4+ T cells sorted from blood. Subset indicated: CD45RA-negative fraction. This sequence joins TRBV28 and TRBJ2-5; D uncertain. The CDR3 spells CASSALQETQYF. The DNA of the CDR3 is TGTGCCAGCAGTGCACTCCAAGAGACCCAGTACTTC.